The present entry profiles one TCR beta chain with its context. The repertoire was sequenced with immunoSEQ multiplex PCR; TCRdb's copy has only in-frame clones and lacks some. Of some 110,000 clones detected, approximately 78% appear once; the ten largest clones hold roughly 7.9%. This CDR3 is 15 amino acids long. After removal of 5 bases from V and 6 bases from J, the junction contained 12 bases not matched to a gene. Germline CDR1 LGHNA, CDR2 YNFKEQ. The data belong to a study of blood T cell repertoires in COVID-19. This chain uses TRBV4-2 with TRBJ1-1; TRBD1 matches 7 bases. The source of this sequence is a man between 65 and 80 years old with acute or convalescent COVID-19. Sequenced input: peripheral blood. The CDR3 spells CASSTQTGSHAEAFF. As DNA, the CDR3 is TGTGCCAGCAGCACCCAGACAGGGTCCCATGCTGAAGCTTTCTTT.